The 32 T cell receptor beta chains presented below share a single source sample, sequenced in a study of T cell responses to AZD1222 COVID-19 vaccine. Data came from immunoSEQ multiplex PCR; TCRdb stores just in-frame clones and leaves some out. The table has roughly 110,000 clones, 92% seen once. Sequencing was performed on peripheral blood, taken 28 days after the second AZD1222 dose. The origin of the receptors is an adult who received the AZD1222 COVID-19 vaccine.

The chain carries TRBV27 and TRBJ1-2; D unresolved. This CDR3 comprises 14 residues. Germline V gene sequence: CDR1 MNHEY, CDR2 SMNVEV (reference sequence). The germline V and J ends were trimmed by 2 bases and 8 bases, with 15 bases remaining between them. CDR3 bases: TGTGCCAGCAGTTTAAACAACCGGGGAATCGGCTACACCTTC. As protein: CASSLNNRGIGYTF.

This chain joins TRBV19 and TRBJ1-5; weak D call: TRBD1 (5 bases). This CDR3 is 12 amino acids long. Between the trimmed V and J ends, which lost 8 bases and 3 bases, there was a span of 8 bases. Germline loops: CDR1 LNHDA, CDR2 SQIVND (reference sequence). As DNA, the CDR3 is TGTGCCAGTCGGGGGTACAATCAGCCCCAGCATTTT. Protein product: CASRGYNQPQHF.

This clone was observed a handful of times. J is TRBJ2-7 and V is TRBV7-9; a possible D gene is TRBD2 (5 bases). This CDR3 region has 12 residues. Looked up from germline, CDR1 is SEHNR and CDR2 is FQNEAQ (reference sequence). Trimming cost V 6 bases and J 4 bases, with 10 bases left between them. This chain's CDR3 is CASSQTGYEQYF. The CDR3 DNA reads TGTGCCAGCAGTCAAACGGGGTACGAGCAGTACTTC.

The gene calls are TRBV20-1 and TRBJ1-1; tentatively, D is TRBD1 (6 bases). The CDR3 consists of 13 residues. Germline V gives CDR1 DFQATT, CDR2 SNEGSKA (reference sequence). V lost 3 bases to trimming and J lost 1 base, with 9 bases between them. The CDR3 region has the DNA TGCAGTGCTAGTATAGGGGGGAACACTGAAGCTTTCTTT. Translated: CSASIGGNTEAFF.

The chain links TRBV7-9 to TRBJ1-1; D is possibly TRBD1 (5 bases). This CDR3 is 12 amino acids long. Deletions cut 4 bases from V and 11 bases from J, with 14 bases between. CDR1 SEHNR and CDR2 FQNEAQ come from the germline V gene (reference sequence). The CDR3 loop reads CASSSPGPAAFF. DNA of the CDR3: TGTGCCAGCAGCTCACCGGGGCCAGCGGCTTTCTTT.

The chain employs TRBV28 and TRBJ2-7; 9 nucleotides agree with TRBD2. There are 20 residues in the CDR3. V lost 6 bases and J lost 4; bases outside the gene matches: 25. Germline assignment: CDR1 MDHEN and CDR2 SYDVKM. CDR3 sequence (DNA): TGTGCCAGCAGAACCGAAGCGGGACTAGCAGGCGGGGGTCCCTTGTACGAGCAGTACTTC. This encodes CASRTEAGLAGGGPLYEQYF.

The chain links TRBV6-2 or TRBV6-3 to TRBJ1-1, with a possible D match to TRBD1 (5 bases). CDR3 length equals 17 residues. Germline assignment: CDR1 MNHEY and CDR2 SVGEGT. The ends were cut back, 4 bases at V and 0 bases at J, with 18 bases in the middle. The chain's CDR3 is CASSWQGPPLVNTEAFF. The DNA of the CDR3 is TGTGCCAGCAGTTGGCAGGGACCCCCCTTGGTGAACACTGAAGCTTTCTTT.

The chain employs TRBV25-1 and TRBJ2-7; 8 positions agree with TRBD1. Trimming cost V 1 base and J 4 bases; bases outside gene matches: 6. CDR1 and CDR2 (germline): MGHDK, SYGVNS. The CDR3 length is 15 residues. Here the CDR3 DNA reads TGTGCCAGCAGTGAATTGGGACAGGCCTCGTACGAGCAGTACTTC. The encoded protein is CASSELGQASYEQYF.

DNA for the CDR3: TGTGCCAGCAGCGTACTCACAGAGCCCGAGCAGTACTTC. As protein: CASSVLTEPEQYF. The gene calls are TRBV12-3 or TRBV12-4 and TRBJ2-7; D is unresolved. Between the trimmed V and J ends, which lost 6 bases and 6 bases, there was a span of 15 bases. There are 13 residues in the CDR3.

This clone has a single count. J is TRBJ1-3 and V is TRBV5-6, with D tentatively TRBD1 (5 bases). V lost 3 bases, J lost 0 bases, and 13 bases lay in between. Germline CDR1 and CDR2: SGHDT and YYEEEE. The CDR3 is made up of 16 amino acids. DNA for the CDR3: TGTGCCAGCAGCTGGGGGACGAAATCCTCTGGAAACACCATATATTTT. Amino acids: CASSWGTKSSGNTIYF.

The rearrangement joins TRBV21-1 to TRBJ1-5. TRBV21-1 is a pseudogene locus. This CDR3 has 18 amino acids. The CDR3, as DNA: TGTGCCAGCAGCACAGCAAAGGGCCGGAGGGTAGGCAATCAGCCCCAGCATTTT. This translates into CASSTAKGRRVGNQPQHF.

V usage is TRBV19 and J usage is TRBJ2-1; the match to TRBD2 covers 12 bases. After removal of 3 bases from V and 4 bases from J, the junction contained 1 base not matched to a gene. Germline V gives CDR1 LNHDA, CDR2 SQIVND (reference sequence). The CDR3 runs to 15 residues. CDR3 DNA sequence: TGTGCCAGTAGTATGACTAGCGGGAGTTACAATGAGCAGTTCTTC. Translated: CASSMTSGSYNEQFF.

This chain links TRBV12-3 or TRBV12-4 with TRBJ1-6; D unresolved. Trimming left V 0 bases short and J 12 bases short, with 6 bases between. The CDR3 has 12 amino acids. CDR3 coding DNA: TGTGCCAGCAGTTTAGCCCAAAGACCCCTCCACTTT. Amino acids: CASSLAQRPLHF.

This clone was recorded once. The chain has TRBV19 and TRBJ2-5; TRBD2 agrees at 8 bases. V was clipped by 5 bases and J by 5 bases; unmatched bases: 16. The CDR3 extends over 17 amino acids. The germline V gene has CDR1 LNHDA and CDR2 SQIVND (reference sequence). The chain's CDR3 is CASSLSGSGTVGETQYF. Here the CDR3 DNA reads TGTGCCAGTAGTTTATCGGGTAGCGGGACCGTAGGGGAGACCCAGTACTTC.

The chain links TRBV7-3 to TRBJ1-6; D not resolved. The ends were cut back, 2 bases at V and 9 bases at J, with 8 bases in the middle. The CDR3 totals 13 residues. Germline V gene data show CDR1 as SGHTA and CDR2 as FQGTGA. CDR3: CASSLDPSSPLHF. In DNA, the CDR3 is TGTGCCAGCAGCTTAGACCCCTCTTCACCCCTCCACTTT.

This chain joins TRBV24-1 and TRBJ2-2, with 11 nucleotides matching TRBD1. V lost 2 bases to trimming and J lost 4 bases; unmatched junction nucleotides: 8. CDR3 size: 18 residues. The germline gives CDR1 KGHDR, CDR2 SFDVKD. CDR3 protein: CATSDYSPGTGGTGELFF. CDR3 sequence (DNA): TGTGCCACCAGTGATTACTCCCCCGGGACAGGGGGCACCGGGGAGCTGTTTTTT.

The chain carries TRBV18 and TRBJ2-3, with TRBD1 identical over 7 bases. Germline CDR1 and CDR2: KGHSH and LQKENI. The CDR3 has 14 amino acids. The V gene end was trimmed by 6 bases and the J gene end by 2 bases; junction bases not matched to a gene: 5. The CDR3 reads CASSRGQDTDTQYF. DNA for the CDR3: TGTGCCAGCTCCCGCGGACAGGACACAGATACGCAGTATTTT.

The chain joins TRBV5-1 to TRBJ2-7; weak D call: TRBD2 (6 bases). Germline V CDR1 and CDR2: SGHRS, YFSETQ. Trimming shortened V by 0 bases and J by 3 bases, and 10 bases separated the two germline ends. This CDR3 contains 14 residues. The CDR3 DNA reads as TGCGCCAGCAGCTTGGGGCTAGCGAGCTACGAGCAGTACTTC. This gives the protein CASSLGLASYEQYF.

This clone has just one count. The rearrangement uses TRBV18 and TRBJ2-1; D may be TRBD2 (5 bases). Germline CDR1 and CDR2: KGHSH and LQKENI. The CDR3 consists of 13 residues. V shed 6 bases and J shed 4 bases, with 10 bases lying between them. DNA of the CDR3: TGTGCCAGCTCCCCCGGGGTTTACAATGAGCAGTTCTTC. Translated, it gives CASSPGVYNEQFF.

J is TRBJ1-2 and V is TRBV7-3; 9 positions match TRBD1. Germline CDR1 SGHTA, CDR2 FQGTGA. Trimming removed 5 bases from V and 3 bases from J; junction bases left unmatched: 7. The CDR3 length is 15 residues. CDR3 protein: CASSLTGTGYYGYTF. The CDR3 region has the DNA TGTGCCAGCAGCCTCACCGGGACAGGGTACTATGGCTACACCTTC.

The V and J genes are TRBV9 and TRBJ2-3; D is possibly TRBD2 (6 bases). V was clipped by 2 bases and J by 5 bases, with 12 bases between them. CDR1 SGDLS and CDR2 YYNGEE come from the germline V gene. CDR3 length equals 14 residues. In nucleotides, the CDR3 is TGTGCCAGCAGCGTTATAGGGACTGGAGATACGCAGTATTTT. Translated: CASSVIGTGDTQYF.

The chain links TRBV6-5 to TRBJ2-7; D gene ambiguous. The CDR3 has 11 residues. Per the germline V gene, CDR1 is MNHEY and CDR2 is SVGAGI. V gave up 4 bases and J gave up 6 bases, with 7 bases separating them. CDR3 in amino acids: CASSSSSEQYF. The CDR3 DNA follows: TGTGCCAGCAGTTCTTCTAGCGAGCAGTACTTC.

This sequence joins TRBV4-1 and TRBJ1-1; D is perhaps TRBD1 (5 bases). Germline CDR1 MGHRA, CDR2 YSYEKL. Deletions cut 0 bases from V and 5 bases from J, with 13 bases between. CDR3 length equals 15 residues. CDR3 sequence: CASSQDLGGWTEAFF. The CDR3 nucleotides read TGCGCCAGCAGCCAAGATCTCGGGGGGTGGACTGAAGCTTTCTTT.

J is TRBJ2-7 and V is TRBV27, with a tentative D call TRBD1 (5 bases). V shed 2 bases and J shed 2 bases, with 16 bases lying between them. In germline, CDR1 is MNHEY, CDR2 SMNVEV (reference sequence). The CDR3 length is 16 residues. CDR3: CASSLKGQGLTYEQYF. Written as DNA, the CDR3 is TGTGCCAGCAGTTTAAAGGGCCAGGGCCTCACCTACGAGCAGTACTTC.

The chain's CDR3 is CASSLLEGPGNIQYF. The CDR3 DNA is TGCGCCAGCAGCTTACTAGAGGGGCCGGGCAACATTCAGTACTTC. V gene TRBV5-1 combines with J gene TRBJ2-4; D tentatively fits TRBD1 or TRBD2 (5 bases each). Germline CDR1 reads SGHRS; CDR2 reads YFSETQ. The CDR3 loop spans 15 amino acids. Trimming stripped 2 bases from V and 7 bases from J, with 16 bases between.

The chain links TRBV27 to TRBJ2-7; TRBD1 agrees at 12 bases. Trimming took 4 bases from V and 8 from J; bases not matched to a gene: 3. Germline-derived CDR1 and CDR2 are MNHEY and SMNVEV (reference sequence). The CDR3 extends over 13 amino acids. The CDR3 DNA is TGTGCCAGCAGTTGGGACAGGGGGCGCAAGCAGTACTTC. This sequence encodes CASSWDRGRKQYF.

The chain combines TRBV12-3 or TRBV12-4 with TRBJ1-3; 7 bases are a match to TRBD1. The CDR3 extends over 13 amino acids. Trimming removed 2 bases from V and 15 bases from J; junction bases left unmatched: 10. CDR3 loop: CASSLLPGTEQYF. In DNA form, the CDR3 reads TGTGCCAGCAGTTTACTCCCAGGGACAGAACAATATTTT.

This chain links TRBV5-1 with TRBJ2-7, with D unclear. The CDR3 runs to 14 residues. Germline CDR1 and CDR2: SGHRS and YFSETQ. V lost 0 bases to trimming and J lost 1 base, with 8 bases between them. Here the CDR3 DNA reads TGCGCCAGCAGCTTGGCCTCAGCTTCCTACGAGCAGTACTTC. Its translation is CASSLASASYEQYF.

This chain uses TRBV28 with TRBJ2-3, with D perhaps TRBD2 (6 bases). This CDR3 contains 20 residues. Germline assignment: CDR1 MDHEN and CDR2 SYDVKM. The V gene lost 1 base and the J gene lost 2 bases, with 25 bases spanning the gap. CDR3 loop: CASSLSLWGTPRRDTDTQYF. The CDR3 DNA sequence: TGTGCCAGCAGTTTATCGCTTTGGGGGACTCCCCGGAGGGACACAGATACGCAGTATTTT.

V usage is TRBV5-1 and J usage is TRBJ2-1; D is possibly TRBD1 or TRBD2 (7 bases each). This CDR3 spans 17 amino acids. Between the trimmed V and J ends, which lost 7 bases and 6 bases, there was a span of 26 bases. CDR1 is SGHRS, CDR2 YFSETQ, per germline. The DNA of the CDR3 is TGCGCCAGCTGCCTAGCAAGGGGGCGGGAGAGAGGCAATGAGCAGTTCTTC. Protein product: CASCLARGRERGNEQFF.

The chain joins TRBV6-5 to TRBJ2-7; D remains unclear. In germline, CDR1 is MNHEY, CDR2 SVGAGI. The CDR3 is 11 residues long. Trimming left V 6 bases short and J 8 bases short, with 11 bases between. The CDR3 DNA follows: TGTGCCAGCAGGGATCAGGATCAGCAGTACTTC. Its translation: CASRDQDQQYF.

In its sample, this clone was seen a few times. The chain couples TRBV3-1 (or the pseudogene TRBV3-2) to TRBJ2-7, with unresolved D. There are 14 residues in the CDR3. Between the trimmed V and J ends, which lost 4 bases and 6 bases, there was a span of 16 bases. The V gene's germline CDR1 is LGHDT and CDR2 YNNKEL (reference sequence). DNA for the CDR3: TGTGCCAGCAGCCCCCCCTCGTACCCGGCCGAGCAGTACTTC. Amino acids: CASSPPSYPAEQYF.